These T cell receptor beta chains were read from a single sample in a study of cytomegalovirus exposure and HLA in healthy donors. TCRdb's copy holds only in-frame clones and misses some; the assay was immunoSEQ multiplex PCR. Of over 100,000 clones listed, 80% to 85% are singletons. Sequenced material: PBMCs. These TCRs come from a man aged 25 to 45 in good health and CMV-seronegative. Both conserved end residues are part of each CDR3. The order of the fields is clone size, J gene, D gene, V gene, CDR3 protein, CDR3 DNA. D genes are given only for firm matches. The size of a clone is reported for some rows only, either as once, few or many, or as a class for expanded clones.

clone size: .; J gene: TRBJ1-5; D gene: .; V gene: TRBV28; CDR3 protein: CASSFQGGQPQHF; CDR3 DNA: TGTGCCAGCAGTTTCCAGGGCGGACAGCCCCAGCATTTT
clone size: .; J gene: TRBJ1-2; D gene: TRBD1; V gene: TRBV7-2; CDR3 protein: CASSQGDSRRGYTF; CDR3 DNA: TGTGCCAGCAGCCAGGGGGACAGTCGACGAGGCTACACCTTC
clone size: .; J gene: TRBJ1-4; D gene: .; V gene: TRBV5-1; CDR3 protein: CASRASPMTGEKLFF; CDR3 DNA: TGCGCCAGCAGGGCCTCCCCAATGACGGGTGAAAAACTGTTTTTT
clone size: .; J gene: TRBJ1-5; D gene: TRBD1; V gene: TRBV28; CDR3 protein: CASRTTGPYSNQPQHF; CDR3 DNA: TGTGCCAGCAGAACGACAGGGCCCTATAGCAATCAGCCCCAGCATTTT
clone size: once; J gene: TRBJ2-7; D gene: TRBD1; V gene: TRBV6-5; CDR3 protein: CASSYPPGQGREQYF; CDR3 DNA: TGTGCCAGCAGTTACCCTCCGGGACAGGGCCGCGAGCAGTACTTC
clone size: .; J gene: TRBJ2-1; D gene: .; V gene: TRBV7-9; CDR3 protein: CASSPTEVYSNEQFF; CDR3 DNA: TGTGCCAGCAGTCCAACGGAGGTTTACTCCAATGAGCAGTTCTTC
clone size: .; J gene: TRBJ2-2; D gene: .; V gene: TRBV10-2; CDR3 protein: CASSPQGNTGELFF; CDR3 DNA: TGCGCCAGCAGCCCACAGGGGAACACCGGGGAGCTGTTTTTT
clone size: .; J gene: TRBJ2-1; D gene: TRBD2; V gene: TRBV6-6; CDR3 protein: CAIQLLAGGTEQFF; CDR3 DNA: TGTGCCATCCAACTATTAGCGGGGGGTACTGAGCAGTTCTTC
clone size: once; J gene: TRBJ2-2; D gene: TRBD1; V gene: TRBV28; CDR3 protein: CASRGQGNTGELFF; CDR3 DNA: TGTGCCAGCAGGGGACAGGGAAACACCGGGGAGCTGTTTTTT
clone size: .; J gene: TRBJ1-6; D gene: TRBD1; V gene: TRBV6-4; CDR3 protein: CASSEGTGDNSPLHF; CDR3 DNA: TGTGCCAGCAGTGAAGGGACAGGGGATAATTCACCCCTCCACTTT
clone size: .; J gene: TRBJ2-7; D gene: .; V gene: TRBV25-1; CDR3 protein: CASKPPGSYEQYF; CDR3 DNA: TGTGCCAGCAAACCACCCGGTTCCTACGAGCAGTACTTC